Below, 27 T cell receptor beta chains from the same sample are listed, as sequenced in a study of CD8 T cells in Susac syndrome. The authors reverse transcribed roughly 0.5 to 1 ug RNA with random hexamers. TCRdb independently ran MiXCR on the immunoSEQ multiplex PCR reads; one entry per CDR3 protein. Of over 150,000 distinct CDR3 sequences in the sample, 95% to 97% are singletons; the top ten hold approximately 0.12%. The sequenced sample was CD4+ T cells from PBMCs. The receptors derive from a human donor with Susac syndrome.

Only one count was recorded for this clonotype. The chain recombines TRBV2 with TRBJ2-7; D may correspond to TRBD1 or TRBD2 (6 bases each). The V gene's germline CDR1 is SNHLY and CDR2 FYNNEI. V was shortened by 4 bases and J by 3 bases, with 16 bases between the two germline ends. This CDR3 is 15 amino acids long. CDR3 DNA sequence: TGTGCCAGCAGTGGGAACGGAGGGGGGAACTACGAGCAGTACTTC. Translating it yields CASSGNGGGNYEQYF.

The chain couples TRBV6-2 or TRBV6-3 to TRBJ1-2, with no clear D. V was trimmed by 2 bases and J by 7 bases, leaving 5 bases between them. Germline loops: CDR1 MNHEY, CDR2 SVGEGT. The CDR3 has 11 amino acids. Here the CDR3 reads CASSYLVGYTF. CDR3 in DNA: TGTGCCAGCAGTTACCTGGTTGGCTACACCTTC.

The rearrangement links TRBV6-5 to TRBJ2-1; TRBD2 aligns across 11 bases. The CDR3 consists of 15 residues. Germline V CDR1 and CDR2: MNHEY, SVGAGI. The V gene end was trimmed by 6 bases and the J gene end by 8 bases; junction bases not matched to a gene: 9. The CDR3: CASRPLAGGGDEQFF. DNA of the CDR3: TGTGCCAGCAGGCCGCTAGCGGGGGGTGGGGATGAGCAGTTCTTC.

The chain joins TRBV7-9 to TRBJ2-7; 7 positions match TRBD1. The CDR3 extends over 15 amino acids. Trimming removed 2 bases from V and 2 bases from J; junction bases left unmatched: 6. In germline, CDR1 is SEHNR, CDR2 FQNEAQ (reference sequence). CDR3 DNA sequence: TGTGCCAGCAGCTTAACGGACAGGCACACCTACGAGCAGTACGTC. Protein product: CASSLTDRHTYEQYV.

This chain links TRBV13 with TRBJ2-2; TRBD2 matches 9 bases. This CDR3 region has 16 residues. V shed 7 bases and J 3 bases; nucleotides not matched to a gene: 9. Germline CDR1 is PRHDT and CDR2 is FYEKMQ (reference sequence). The DNA for the CDR3 is TGTGCCAGCAAGAAGGGACTAGCAGAATACACCGGGGAGCTGTTTTTT. This translates into CASKKGLAEYTGELFF.

V is TRBV30 and J is TRBJ2-5, with a weak D call TRBD1 (6 bases). The CDR3 is 18 amino acids. Per the germline V gene, CDR1 is GTSNPN and CDR2 is SVGIG (reference sequence). Trimming took off 0 bases at V and 0 bases at J, with 20 bases between the two ends. CDR3 DNA sequence: TGTGCCTGGAGTGTAGTCGTAGCCCAGGGGTCGTACCAAGAGACCCAGTACTTC. It codes for CAWSVVVAQGSYQETQYF. Together with reference TRBV30 and TRBJ2-5, the CDR3 gives the full variable domain: SQTIHQWPATLVQPVGSPLSLECTVEGTSNPNLYWYRQAAGRGLQLLFYSVGIGQISSEVPQNLSASRPQDRQFILSSKKLLLSDSGFYLCAWSVVVAQGSYQETQYFGPGTRLLVL.

Here the CDR3 reads CSASRGLAFSDTQYF. The CDR3 bases are TGCAGTGCTAGTCGGGGACTAGCATTCTCGGATACGCAGTATTTT. The chain couples TRBV20-1 to TRBJ2-3; TRBD2 matches at 9 bases. Unmatched junction bases numbered 10, after V lost 3 bases and J lost 6 bases. The CDR3 is made up of 15 amino acids. Germline V gives CDR1 DFQATT, CDR2 SNEGSKA (reference sequence).

CDR3: CASSQYSSGDRETQYF. The CDR3 DNA follows: TGCGCCAGCAGCCAATATTCATCGGGGGATAGGGAGACCCAGTACTTC. V gene TRBV4-1 combines with J gene TRBJ2-5; possible D gene TRBD2, 6 bases. Germline CDR1 is MGHRA and CDR2 is YSYEKL. CDR3 length equals 16 residues. Trimming stripped 2 bases from V and 5 bases from J, with 18 bases between.

The V and J genes are TRBV25-1 and TRBJ1-6; 8 nucleotides match TRBD1. The CDR3 loop spans 14 amino acids. Germline CDR1 is MGHDK and CDR2 is SYGVNS. J lost 7 bases, V lost 8 bases, and 7 bases had no gene match. The CDR3 spells CASGRTGTNSPLHF. The CDR3 DNA reads as TGTGCCAGCGGAAGGACAGGGACGAATTCACCCCTCCACTTT.

The V and J genes are TRBV5-1 and TRBJ1-5, with 12 nucleotides matching TRBD1. The CDR3 loop spans 15 amino acids. V dropped 0 bases and J dropped 7; count of bases not matched to a gene: 2. Germline lookup yields CDR1 SGHRS and CDR2 YFSETQ. The DNA of the CDR3 is TGCGCCAGCAGCTTGGAGGGACAGGGGGCCCAGCCCCAGCATTTT. This codes for CASSLEGQGAQPQHF.

This clonotype was detected a few times. The CDR3 nucleotides are TGCAGCGTTGCAACCTCTGGACGGTACAATGAGCAGTTCTTC. As protein: CSVATSGRYNEQFF. V gene TRBV29-1 combines with J gene TRBJ2-1, with no clear D. Per the germline V gene, CDR1 is SQVTM and CDR2 is ANQGSEA. V was cut by 4 bases and J by 4 bases, with 14 bases left in between. The CDR3 covers 14 residues.

The gene calls are TRBV29-1 and TRBJ2-7, with D perhaps matching TRBD2 (5 bases). Trimming removed 4 bases from V and 0 bases from J, with 7 bases in between. Germline V gives CDR1 SQVTM, CDR2 ANQGSEA. This CDR3 has 12 amino acids. The CDR3 region is CSVGESSYEQYF. DNA for the CDR3: TGCAGCGTTGGGGAGAGCTCCTACGAGCAGTACTTC.

V gene TRBV12-3 or TRBV12-4 combines with J gene TRBJ2-3; D is unresolved. The CDR3 is 15 amino acids. The V end lost 3 bases, the J end lost 2 bases, and 12 bases lay between the germline ends. This chain's CDR3 is CASSFGASYTDTQYF. The CDR3 nucleotides are TGTGCCAGCAGTTTTGGCGCCAGCTACACAGATACGCAGTATTTT.

This chain joins TRBV20-1 and TRBJ2-1, with 9 bases lining up with TRBD2. Trimming took 4 bases from V and 6 from J; bases not matched to a gene: 7. The CDR3 is 14 residues long. Germline loops: CDR1 DFQATT, CDR2 SNEGSKA (reference sequence). Here the CDR3 reads CSATSGLASNEQFF. The CDR3 DNA reads TGCAGTGCTACTAGCGGACTAGCGAGCAATGAGCAGTTCTTC.

This rearrangement joins TRBV7-8 to TRBJ2-2, with 9 positions matching TRBD2. This CDR3 comprises 16 residues. Germline V gene data show CDR1 as SGHVS and CDR2 as FQNEAQ. Germline trimming cut 1 base from V and 6 bases from J; bases unmatched to any gene: 6. The CDR3 sequence is CASSLDRTSVPGELFF. The CDR3 DNA sequence: TGTGCCAGCAGCTTAGATCGGACTAGCGTGCCCGGGGAGCTGTTTTTT.

J is TRBJ2-1 and V is TRBV7-2; 9 bases fit TRBD1. The V gene end was trimmed by 3 bases and the J gene end by 2 bases; junction bases not matched to a gene: 2. This CDR3 contains 15 residues. Germline assignment: CDR1 SGHTA and CDR2 FQGNSA. The CDR3 loop is CASSFRQGAYNEQFF. CDR3 bases: TGTGCCAGCAGCTTTCGACAGGGGGCCTACAATGAGCAGTTCTTC. Complete variable domain (other parts from reference TRBV7-2 and TRBJ2-1): GAGVSQSPSNKVTEKGKDVELRCDPISGHTALYWYRQSLGQGLEFLIYFQGNSAPDKSGLPSDRFSAERTGGSVSTLTIQRTQQEDSAVYLCASSFRQGAYNEQFFGPGTRLTVL.

This chain uses TRBV6-4 with TRBJ2-3; D is uncertain. In germline, CDR1 is MRHNA, CDR2 SNTAGT. CDR3 length: 13 amino acids. V was trimmed by 4 bases and J by 2 bases, leaving 7 bases between them. The CDR3: CASSVTTTDTQYF. CDR3 DNA sequence: TGTGCCAGCAGTGTCACTACCACAGATACGCAGTATTTT.

The V call is TRBV4-1, the J call TRBJ1-5, with no clear D. The ends were cut back, 4 bases at V and 7 bases at J, with 17 bases in the middle. The length of the CDR3 is 15 residues. Germline CDR1 MGHRA, CDR2 YSYEKL. The CDR3 sequence: CASSPDRVSGQPQHF. The DNA for the CDR3 is TGCGCCAGCAGCCCCGATAGGGTATCGGGGCAGCCCCAGCATTTT.

CDR3 sequence reads: CASSTRSYRGGEGYTF. The CDR3 bases are TGTGCCAGCAGCACCCGGAGCTACAGGGGAGGGGAAGGCTACACCTTC. This rearrangement joins TRBV9 to TRBJ1-2; 7 bases agree with TRBD1. The CDR3 extends over 16 amino acids. The V gene end was trimmed by 4 bases and the J gene end by 8 bases; junction bases not matched to a gene: 17. CDR1 and CDR2 (germline): SGDLS, YYNGEE. Complete variable domain (other parts from reference TRBV9 and TRBJ1-2): DSGVTQTPKHLITATGQRVTLRCSPRSGDLSVYWYQQSLDQGLQFLIQYYNGEERAKGNILERFSAQQFPDLHSELNLSSLELGDSALYFCASSTRSYRGGEGYTFGSGTRLTVV.

The rearrangement uses TRBV24-1 and TRBJ2-5; D is unclear. The CDR3 is 15 residues long. Germline loops: CDR1 KGHDR, CDR2 SFDVKD. V lost 2 bases and J 1 base, leaving 10 bases between the germline ends. The CDR3 DNA reads TGTGCCACCAGTGATTCTGGGTACAGCCAAGAGACCCAGTACTTC. It yields the protein CATSDSGYSQETQYF.

The V and J genes are TRBV29-1 and TRBJ1-1, with D perhaps matching TRBD1 (5 bases). Trimming pared 7 bases from V and 11 bases from J, leaving 20 bases between. The CDR3 contains 12 residues. CDR1 SQVTM and CDR2 ANQGSEA come from the germline V gene. The CDR3 coding sequence is TGCAGCGCAAGGGACGGGAGGGTTTCGGCTTTCTTT. This sequence encodes CSARDGRVSAFF.

The chain joins TRBV12-3 or TRBV12-4 to TRBJ2-3; TRBD2 agrees at 12 bases. This CDR3 comprises 18 residues. V dropped 5 bases and J dropped 4; count of bases not matched to a gene: 13. CDR3 loop: CASSLQSWSSGGADTQYF. DNA for the CDR3: TGTGCCAGCAGTCTCCAAAGTTGGTCTAGCGGGGGGGCAGATACGCAGTATTTT.

The rearrangement joins TRBV6-2 or TRBV6-3 to TRBJ2-5; TRBD1 or TRBD2 may be the D gene (5 bases each). Germline loops: CDR1 MNHEY, CDR2 SVGEGT. CDR3 length: 14 residues. The V and J ends lost 5 bases and 3 bases respectively, with 13 bases between them. Written as DNA, the CDR3 is TGTGCCAGCAGTCCCCATGGGGGAGAAGAGACCCAGTACTTC. Amino acid sequence: CASSPHGGEETQYF.

This chain uses TRBV29-1 with TRBJ1-1, with D unresolved. Per the germline V gene, CDR1 is SQVTM and CDR2 is ANQGSEA. Trimming removed 5 bases from V and 0 bases from J, with 16 bases in between. This CDR3 has 15 amino acids. In DNA, the CDR3 is TGCAGCGTTAGAGTCCGCGGACGCGTGAACACTGAAGCTTTCTTT. It translates to CSVRVRGRVNTEAFF.

This chain uses TRBV20-1 with TRBJ1-5; a weak D match, TRBD1 (6 bases). The germline V and J ends were trimmed by 0 bases and 2 bases, with 11 bases remaining between them. The germline CDR1 and CDR2 sequences are DFQATT and SNEGSKA (reference sequence). The CDR3 spans 15 residues. DNA of the CDR3: TGCAGTGCTAGAGAACAGGGTTGGGGCAATCAGCCCCAGCATTTT. Translating gives CSAREQGWGNQPQHF.

The chain joins TRBV3-1 to TRBJ2-7; tentatively, D is TRBD1 (5 bases). The CDR3 sequence is 13 residues long. The germline CDR1 and CDR2 sequences are LGHDT and YNNKEL (reference sequence). The V and J ends lost 2 bases and 6 bases respectively, with 11 bases between them. This chain's CDR3 is CASSQSRVGEQYF. Written as DNA, the CDR3 is TGTGCCAGCAGCCAATCCAGGGTTGGCGAGCAGTACTTC.

This clonotype was recorded only once. The V gene is TRBV30, the J gene TRBJ2-3; TRBD1 aligns across 8 bases. The CDR3 is 16 amino acids. V lost 2 bases, J lost 4 bases, and 11 bases stayed unmatched. Germline V gene data show CDR1 as GTSNPN and CDR2 as SVGIG (reference sequence). CDR3 in amino acids: CAWSIWAGGASDTQYF. The CDR3 DNA follows: TGTGCCTGGAGTATTTGGGCAGGGGGCGCCTCAGATACGCAGTATTTT.